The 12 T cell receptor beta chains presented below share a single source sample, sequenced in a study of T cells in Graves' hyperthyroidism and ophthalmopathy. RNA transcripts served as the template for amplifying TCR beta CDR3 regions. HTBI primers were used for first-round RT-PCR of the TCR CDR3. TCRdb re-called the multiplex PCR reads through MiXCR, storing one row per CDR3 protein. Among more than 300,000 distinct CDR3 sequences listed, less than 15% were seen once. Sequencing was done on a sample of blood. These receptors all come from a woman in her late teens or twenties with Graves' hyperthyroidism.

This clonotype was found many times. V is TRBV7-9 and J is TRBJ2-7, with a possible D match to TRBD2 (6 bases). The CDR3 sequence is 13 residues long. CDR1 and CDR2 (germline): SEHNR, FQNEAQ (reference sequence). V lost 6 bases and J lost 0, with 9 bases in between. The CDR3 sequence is CASSFGGSYEQYF. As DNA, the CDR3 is TGTGCCAGCAGTTTCGGGGGCTCCTACGAGCAGTACTTC.

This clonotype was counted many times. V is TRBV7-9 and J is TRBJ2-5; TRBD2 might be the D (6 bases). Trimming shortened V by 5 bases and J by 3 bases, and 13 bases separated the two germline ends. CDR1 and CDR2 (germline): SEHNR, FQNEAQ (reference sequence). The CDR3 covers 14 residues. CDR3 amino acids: CASSSRDLEETQYF. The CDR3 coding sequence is TGTGCCAGCAGCAGCCGGGACTTAGAAGAGACCCAGTACTTC.

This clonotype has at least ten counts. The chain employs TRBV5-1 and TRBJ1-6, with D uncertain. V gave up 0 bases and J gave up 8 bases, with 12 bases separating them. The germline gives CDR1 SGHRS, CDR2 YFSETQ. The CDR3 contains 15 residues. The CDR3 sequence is CASSLAWGIYSPLHF. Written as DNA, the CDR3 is TGCGCCAGCAGCTTGGCTTGGGGTATCTATTCACCCCTCCACTTT.

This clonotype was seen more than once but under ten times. In DNA form, the CDR3 reads TGTGCCAGCAGCCAGAACCCGGGACTAGCGGGATTTGATACGCAGTATTTT. Translated: CASSQNPGLAGFDTQYF. The chain carries TRBV7-3 and TRBJ2-3; TRBD2 agrees at 13 bases. The CDR3 sequence is 17 residues long. V was pared by 5 bases and J by 6 bases, with 11 bases of the junction left unmatched. CDR1 and CDR2 (germline): SGHTA, FQGTGA.

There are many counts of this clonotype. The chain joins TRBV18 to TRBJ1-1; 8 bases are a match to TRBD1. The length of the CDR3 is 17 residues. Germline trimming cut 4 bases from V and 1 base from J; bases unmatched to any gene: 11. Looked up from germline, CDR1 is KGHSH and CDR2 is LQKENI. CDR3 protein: CASSQGQGVGQNTEAFF. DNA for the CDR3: TGTGCCAGCTCACAAGGACAGGGAGTGGGGCAGAACACTGAAGCTTTCTTT.

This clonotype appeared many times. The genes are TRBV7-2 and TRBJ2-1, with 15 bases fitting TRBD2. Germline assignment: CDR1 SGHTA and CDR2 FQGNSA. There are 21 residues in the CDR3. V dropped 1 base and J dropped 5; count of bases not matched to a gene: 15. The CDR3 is CASSLVPSGLAGGLKNNEQFF. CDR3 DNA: TGTGCCAGCAGCTTAGTTCCCTCCGGACTAGCGGGAGGGTTAAAAAACAATGAGCAGTTCTTC.

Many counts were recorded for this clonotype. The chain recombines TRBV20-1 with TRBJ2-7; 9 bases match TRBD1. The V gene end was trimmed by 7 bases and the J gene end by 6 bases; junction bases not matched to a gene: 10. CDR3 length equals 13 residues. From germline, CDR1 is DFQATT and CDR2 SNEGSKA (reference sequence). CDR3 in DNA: TGCAGTGGCCGGGGGACAGGGTACTCCGAGCAGTACTTC. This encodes CSGRGTGYSEQYF.

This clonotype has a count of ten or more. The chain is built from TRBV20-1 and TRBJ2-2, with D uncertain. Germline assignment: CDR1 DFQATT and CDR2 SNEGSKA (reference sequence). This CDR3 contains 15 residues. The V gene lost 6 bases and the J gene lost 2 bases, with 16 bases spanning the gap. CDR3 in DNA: TGCAGTGCCCTGGCCCCCCTGGGAAACACCGGGGAGCTGTTTTTT. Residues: CSALAPLGNTGELFF.

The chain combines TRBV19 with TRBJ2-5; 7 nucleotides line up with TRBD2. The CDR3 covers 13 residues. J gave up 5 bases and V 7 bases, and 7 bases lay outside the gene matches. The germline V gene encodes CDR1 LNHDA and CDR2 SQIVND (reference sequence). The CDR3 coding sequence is TGTGCCAGTAACTCGGGAGGTCTGGAGACCCAGTACTTC. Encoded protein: CASNSGGLETQYF.

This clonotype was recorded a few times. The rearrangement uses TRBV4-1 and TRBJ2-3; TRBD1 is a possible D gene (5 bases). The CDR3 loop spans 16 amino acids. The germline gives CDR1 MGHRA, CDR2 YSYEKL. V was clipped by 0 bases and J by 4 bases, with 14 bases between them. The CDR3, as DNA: TGCGCCAGCAGCCAAGATTGGGGCAGGGCCGCAGATACGCAGTATTTT. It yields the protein CASSQDWGRAADTQYF.

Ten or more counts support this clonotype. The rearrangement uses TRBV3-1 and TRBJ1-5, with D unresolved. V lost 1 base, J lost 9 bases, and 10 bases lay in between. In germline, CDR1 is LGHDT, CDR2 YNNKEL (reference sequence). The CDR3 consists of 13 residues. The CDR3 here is CASSQGVYRPQHF. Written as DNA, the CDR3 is TGTGCCAGCAGCCAAGGGGTTTACCGGCCCCAGCATTTT.

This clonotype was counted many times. As DNA, the CDR3 is TGTGCCAGCAGCCGACAGTCCACTTTCGGTGGCTACACCTTC. Residues: CASSRQSTFGGYTF. V usage is TRBV3-1 and J usage is TRBJ1-2; a possible D gene is TRBD1 (5 bases). The germline V and J ends were trimmed by 4 bases and 7 bases, with 16 bases remaining between them. This CDR3 has 14 residues. The germline CDR1 and CDR2 sequences are LGHDT and YNNKEL (reference sequence). The full variable domain, in which reference TRBV3-1 and TRBJ1-2 provide the parts outside the CDR3, is DTAVSQTPKYLVTQMGNDKSIKCEQNLGHDTMYWYKQDSKKFLKIMFSYNNKELIINETVPNRFSPKSPDKAHLNLHINSLELGDSAVYFCASSRQSTFGGYTFGSGTRLTVV.